Each of the 17 T cell receptor beta chains below was sequenced from the same sample in a study of blood T cell repertoires in COVID-19. Libraries were prepared by immunoSEQ multiplex PCR; TCRdb keeps only in-frame clonotypes and omits some of them. The table lists about 59,000 clones, 80% of them singletons. Sequencing was performed on peripheral blood. All receptors come from a man aged 55 to 70 with acute or convalescent COVID-19.

There are a few counts of this clone. The chain employs TRBV3-1 (or the pseudogene TRBV3-2) and TRBJ2-5; D is possibly TRBD2 (7 bases). Germline CDR1 LGHDT, CDR2 YNNKEL (reference sequence). The CDR3 spans 16 residues. V gave up 1 base and J gave up 5 bases, with 17 bases separating them. For the CDR3, the DNA is TGTGCCAGCAGCCAAGTCGTCGGGGGGCCGCGGGAGACCCAGTACTTC. Amino acid sequence: CASSQVVGGPRETQYF.

The rearrangement uses TRBV5-8 and TRBJ1-2, with 8 bases matching TRBD1. Germline assignment: CDR1 SGHTS and CDR2 YDEGEE. V dropped 0 bases and J dropped 6; count of bases not matched to a gene: 7. This CDR3 spans 15 amino acids. In DNA, the CDR3 is TGTGCCAGCAGCTTGGACAGGGGGAGGGTTGATGGCTACACCTTC. Protein sequence: CASSLDRGRVDGYTF.

This chain joins TRBV30 and TRBJ1-2, with D tentatively TRBD1 (6 bases). Trimming cost V 5 bases and J 2 bases, with 6 bases left between them. CDR3 length equals 11 residues. Germline V gene data show CDR1 as GTSNPN and CDR2 as SVGIG (reference sequence). In nucleotides, the CDR3 is TGTGCCTGGGGACAGAACTATGGCTACACCTTC. This sequence encodes CAWGQNYGYTF.

The genes are TRBV6-5 and TRBJ1-3; TRBD1 matches 7 bases. This CDR3 has 14 residues. J lost 0 bases, V lost 6 bases, and 2 bases had no gene match. Looked up from germline, CDR1 is MNHEY and CDR2 is SVGAGI. The CDR3 here is CASRTGDSGNTIYF. The CDR3, as DNA: TGTGCCAGCAGAACAGGGGACTCTGGAAACACCATATATTTT.

V and J are TRBV28 and TRBJ1-5, with D tentatively TRBD1 (5 bases). The germline V gene encodes CDR1 MDHEN and CDR2 SYDVKM. Trimming took off 6 bases at V and 5 bases at J, with 11 bases between the two ends. The CDR3 covers 13 residues. CDR3 sequence (DNA): TGTGCCAGCAGCTTCCCGACAGATCAGCCCCAGCATTTT. This codes for CASSFPTDQPQHF. The whole variable domain, filled in from reference TRBV28 and TRBJ1-5, reads DVKVTQSSRYLVKRTGEKVFLECVQDMDHENMFWYRQDPGLGLRLIYFSYDVKMKEKGDIPEGYSVSREKKERFSLILESASTNQTSMYLCASSFPTDQPQHFGDGTRLSIL.

The V and J genes are TRBV6-5 and TRBJ1-5; 8 bases fit TRBD1. The CDR3 totals 15 residues. Germline CDR1 reads MNHEY; CDR2 reads SVGAGI. J was trimmed by 2 bases and V by 6 bases; bases with no gene match: 6. The CDR3 DNA sequence: TGTGCCAGCAGAGTCCCACAGGGGGGCAATCAGCCCCAGCATTTT. This gives the protein CASRVPQGGNQPQHF.

This clone was detected only once. The chain employs TRBV27 and TRBJ1-2; a possible D gene is TRBD1 (5 bases). The CDR3 extends over 15 amino acids. CDR1 is MNHEY and CDR2 is SMNVEV in the germline V gene (reference sequence). V lost 6 bases, J lost 4 bases, and 18 bases lay in between. The DNA for the CDR3 is TGTGCCAGCAGCCCAATCAGACAGACCTCCTATGGCTACACCTTC. Protein: CASSPIRQTSYGYTF.

This chain links TRBV7-2 with TRBJ1-1; TRBD1 agrees at 10 bases. This CDR3 contains 16 residues. V lost 2 bases, J lost 1 base, and 4 bases stayed unmatched. Germline values: CDR1 SGHTA, CDR2 FQGNSA. The CDR3 DNA reads TGTGCCAGCAGCTTATGGGGACAGGGGCAGAACACTGAAGCTTTCTTT. This encodes CASSLWGQGQNTEAFF.

This chain uses TRBV6-2 or TRBV6-3 with TRBJ2-5; D may be TRBD2 (5 bases). Between the trimmed V and J ends, which lost 5 bases and 4 bases, there was a span of 20 bases. Germline assignment: CDR1 MNHEY and CDR2 SVGEGT. This CDR3 contains 16 residues. The CDR3 spells CASSDPRPGIRETQYF. The CDR3 nucleotides are TGTGCCAGCAGTGACCCTCGACCCGGGATTAGAGAGACCCAGTACTTC.

This clone was seen a handful of times. This chain connects TRBV30 to TRBJ1-6, with D maybe TRBD1 (5 bases). The ends were cut back, 3 bases at V and 3 bases at J, with 12 bases in the middle. Germline CDR1 and CDR2: GTSNPN and SVGIG (reference sequence). The CDR3 is made up of 15 amino acids. The CDR3 DNA follows: TGTGCCTGGAGACCACAGGTTGTCTATAATTCACCCCTCCACTTT. This sequence encodes CAWRPQVVYNSPLHF.

V usage is TRBV5-6 and J usage is TRBJ1-6; D perhaps matches TRBD1 (6 bases). With 4 bases removed from V and 10 bases from J, the gap between germline ends came to 18 bases. The CDR3 is made up of 15 amino acids. Germline loops: CDR1 SGHDT, CDR2 YYEEEE. The chain's CDR3 is CASSPSRDIRSPLHF. The CDR3, as DNA: TGTGCCAGCAGCCCATCCCGGGACATCAGATCACCCCTCCACTTT.

This chain joins TRBV2 and TRBJ2-2, with 11 bases aligning to TRBD1. The germline gives CDR1 SNHLY, CDR2 FYNNEI. Trimming removed 6 bases from V and 6 bases from J; junction bases left unmatched: 6. The CDR3 has 15 residues. For the CDR3, the DNA is TGTGCCAGCAGCACGGACAGGGGGCGCGCCGGGGAGCTGTTTTTT. Its protein product is CASSTDRGRAGELFF. Supplemented by reference TRBV2 and TRBJ2-2, the full variable domain reads EPEVTQTPSHQVTQMGQEVILRCVPISNHLYFYWYRQILGQKVEFLVSFYNNEISEKSEIFDDQFSVERPDGSNFTLKIRSTKLEDSAMYFCASSTDRGRAGELFFGEGSRLTVL.

The V gene is TRBV5-8, the J gene TRBJ2-3; 9 bases align to TRBD1. This CDR3 is 15 amino acids long. Trimming removed 2 bases from V and 0 bases from J; junction bases left unmatched: 1. Per germline, CDR1 SGHTS and CDR2 YDEGEE. The DNA of the CDR3 is TGTGCCAGCAGCTTAGGACAGGGGAGCACAGATACGCAGTATTTT. The encoded protein is CASSLGQGSTDTQYF.

This clone came up once. This sequence joins TRBV6-5 and TRBJ1-5, with D possibly TRBD1 on 5 matching bases. V was trimmed by 5 bases and J by 4 bases, leaving 15 bases between them. The CDR3 spans 15 residues. Per germline, CDR1 MNHEY and CDR2 SVGAGI. Written as DNA, the CDR3 is TGTGCCAGCAGTCCCTCGGGAGGGACTAATCAGCCCCAGCATTTT. This gives the protein CASSPSGGTNQPQHF.

The chain couples TRBV7-9 to TRBJ2-3, with D tentatively TRBD1 (6 bases). CDR1 and CDR2 from the germline V gene are SEHNR and FQNEAQ (reference sequence). V was clipped by 5 bases and J by 2 bases, with 23 bases between them. The CDR3 runs 18 residues. CDR3 in amino acids: CASSPRRTTGAITDTQYF. The CDR3 nucleotides read TGTGCCAGCAGCCCCCGGAGAACGACAGGAGCAATCACAGATACGCAGTATTTT.

The chain is built from TRBV5-1 and TRBJ2-2; TRBD1 matches 10 bases. The CDR3 runs to 13 residues. After removal of 7 bases from V and 6 bases from J, the junction contained 3 bases not matched to a gene. Germline V gives CDR1 SGHRS, CDR2 YFSETQ. This CDR3 is CASGTGEPGELFF. The CDR3 DNA reads as TGCGCCAGCGGGACAGGGGAGCCCGGGGAGCTGTTTTTT.

The gene calls are TRBV5-4 and TRBJ1-2; a possible D gene is TRBD1 (5 bases). The germline V and J ends were trimmed by 4 bases and 2 bases, with 9 bases remaining between them. This CDR3 is built from 13 residues. Germline loops: CDR1 SGHNT, CDR2 YYREEE (reference sequence). The CDR3 coding sequence is TGTGCCAGCAGCATAAGGGGCAACTATGGCTACACCTTC. Protein product: CASSIRGNYGYTF.